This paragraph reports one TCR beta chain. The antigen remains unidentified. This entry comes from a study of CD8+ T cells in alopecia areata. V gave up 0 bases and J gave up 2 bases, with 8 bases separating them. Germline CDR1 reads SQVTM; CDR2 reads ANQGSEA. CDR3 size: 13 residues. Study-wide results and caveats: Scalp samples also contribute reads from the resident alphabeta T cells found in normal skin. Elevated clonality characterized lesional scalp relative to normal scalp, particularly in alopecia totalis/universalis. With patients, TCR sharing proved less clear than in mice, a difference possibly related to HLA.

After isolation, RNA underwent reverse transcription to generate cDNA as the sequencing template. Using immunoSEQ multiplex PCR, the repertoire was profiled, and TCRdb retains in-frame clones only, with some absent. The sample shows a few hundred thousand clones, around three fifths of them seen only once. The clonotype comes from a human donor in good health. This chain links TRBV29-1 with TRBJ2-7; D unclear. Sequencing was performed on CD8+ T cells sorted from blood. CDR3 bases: TGCAGCGTTGAAGATCCGGAGACCTACGAGCAGTACTTC. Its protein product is CSVEDPETYEQYF.